This TCR beta chain was sequenced in a study of blood T cell repertoires in COVID-19. On the study more broadly: Specimens from acute and convalescent COVID-19 originated in the United States, Italy and Spain. The analysed material was cDNA or gDNA that came from T cells, B-cell-depleted T cells, or PBMCs.

In the original processing: The assay estimated nucleated cells by amplifying reference gene primers. The repertoire was sequenced with immunoSEQ multiplex PCR; TCRdb's copy has only in-frame clones and lacks some. The V and J calls and the clone size are those of that table, but D and trimming were determined from the DNA. The table shows about 310,000 clones, with around 86% occurring only once. Only a few counts were recorded for this clone. The source of this sequence is a man aged 45-65 years with active or convalescent COVID-19. Sample: peripheral blood.

CDR3 in DNA: TGTGCCAGCAGCCGATTCGGGGGGGCCAGGAATGAGCAGTTCTTC. This sequence encodes CASSRFGGARNEQFF. The gene calls are TRBV4-2 and TRBJ2-1; 8 positions agree with TRBD2. The CDR3 is 15 residues long. Per germline, CDR1 LGHNA and CDR2 YNFKEQ. V was clipped by 4 bases and J by 7 bases; unmatched bases: 9.